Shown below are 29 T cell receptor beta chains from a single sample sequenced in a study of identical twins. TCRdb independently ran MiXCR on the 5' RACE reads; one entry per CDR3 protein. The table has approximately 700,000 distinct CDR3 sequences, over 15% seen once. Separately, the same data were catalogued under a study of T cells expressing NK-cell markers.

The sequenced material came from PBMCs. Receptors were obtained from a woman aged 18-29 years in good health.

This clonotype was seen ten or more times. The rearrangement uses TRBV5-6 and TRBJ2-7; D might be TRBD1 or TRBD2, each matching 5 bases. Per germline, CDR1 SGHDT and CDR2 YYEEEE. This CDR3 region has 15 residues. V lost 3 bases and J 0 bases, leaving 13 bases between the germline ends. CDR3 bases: TGTGCCAGCAGCTCACAGAGGGGACGCTCCTACGAGCAGTACTTC. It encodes CASSSQRGRSYEQYF. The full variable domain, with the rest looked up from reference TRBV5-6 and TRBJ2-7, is DAGVTQSPTHLIKTRGQQVTLRCSPKSGHDTVSWYQQALGQGPQFIFQYYEEEERQRGNFPDRFSGHQFPNYSSELNVNALLLGDSALYLCASSSQRGRSYEQYFGPGTRLTVT.

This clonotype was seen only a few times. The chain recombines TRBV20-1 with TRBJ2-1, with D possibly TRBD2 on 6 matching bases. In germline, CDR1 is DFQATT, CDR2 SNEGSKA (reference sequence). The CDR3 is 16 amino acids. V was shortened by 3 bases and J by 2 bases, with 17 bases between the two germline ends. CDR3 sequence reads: CSASHPSGSPYNEQFF. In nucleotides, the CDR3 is TGCAGTGCTAGTCATCCCAGCGGGTCCCCCTACAATGAGCAGTTCTTC.

The CDR3 reads CASSQERLSGNIQYF. The CDR3 DNA is TGCGCCAGCAGCCAAGAGAGACTAAGTGGAAACATTCAGTACTTC. The chain uses TRBV4-3 and TRBJ2-4, with a tentative D call TRBD2 (5 bases). Per germline, CDR1 LGHNA and CDR2 YSLEER. Trimming pared 0 bases from V and 6 bases from J, leaving 12 bases between. This CDR3 has 15 residues.

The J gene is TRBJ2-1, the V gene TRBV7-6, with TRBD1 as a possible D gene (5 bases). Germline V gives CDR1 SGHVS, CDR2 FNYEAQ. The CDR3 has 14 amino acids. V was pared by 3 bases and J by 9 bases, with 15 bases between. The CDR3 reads CASSLGGASGEQFF. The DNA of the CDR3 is TGTGCCAGCAGCTTGGGTGGGGCTTCGGGTGAGCAGTTCTTC.

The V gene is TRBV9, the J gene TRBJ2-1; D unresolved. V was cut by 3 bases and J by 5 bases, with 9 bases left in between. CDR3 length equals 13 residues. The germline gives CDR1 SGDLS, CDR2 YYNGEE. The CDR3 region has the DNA TGTGCCAGCAGCGCCAGCCCCCACAATGAGCAGTTCTTC. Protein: CASSASPHNEQFF. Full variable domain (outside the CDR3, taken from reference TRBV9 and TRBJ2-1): DSGVTQTPKHLITATGQRVTLRCSPRSGDLSVYWYQQSLDQGLQFLIQYYNGEERAKGNILERFSAQQFPDLHSELNLSSLELGDSALYFCASSASPHNEQFFGPGTRLTVL.

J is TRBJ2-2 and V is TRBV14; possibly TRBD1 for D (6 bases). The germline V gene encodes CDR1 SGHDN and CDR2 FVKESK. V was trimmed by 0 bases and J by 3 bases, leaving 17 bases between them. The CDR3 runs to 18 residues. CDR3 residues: CASSQETGQGMYTGELFF. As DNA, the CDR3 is TGTGCCAGCAGCCAAGAAACGGGGCAGGGGATGTACACCGGGGAGCTGTTTTTT.

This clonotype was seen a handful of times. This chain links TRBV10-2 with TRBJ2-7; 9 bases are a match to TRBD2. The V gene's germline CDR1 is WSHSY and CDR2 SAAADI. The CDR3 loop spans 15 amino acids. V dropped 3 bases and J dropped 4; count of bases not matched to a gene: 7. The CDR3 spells CASSDWREGSYEQYF. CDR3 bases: TGCGCCAGCAGTGATTGGCGGGAGGGCTCGTACGAGCAGTACTTC.

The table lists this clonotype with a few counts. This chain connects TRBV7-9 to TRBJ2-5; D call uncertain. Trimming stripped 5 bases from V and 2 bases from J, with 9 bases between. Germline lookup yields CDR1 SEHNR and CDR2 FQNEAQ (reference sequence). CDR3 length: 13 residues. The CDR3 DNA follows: TGTGCCAGCAGCAATCCGGAACAAGAGACCCAGTACTTC. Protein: CASSNPEQETQYF.

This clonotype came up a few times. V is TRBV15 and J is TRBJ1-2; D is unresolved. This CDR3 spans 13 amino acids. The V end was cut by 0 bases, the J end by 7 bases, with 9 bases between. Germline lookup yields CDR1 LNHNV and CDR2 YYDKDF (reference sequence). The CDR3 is CATSREGSTGYTF. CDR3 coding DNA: TGTGCCACCAGCAGAGAAGGGTCTACTGGCTACACCTTC.

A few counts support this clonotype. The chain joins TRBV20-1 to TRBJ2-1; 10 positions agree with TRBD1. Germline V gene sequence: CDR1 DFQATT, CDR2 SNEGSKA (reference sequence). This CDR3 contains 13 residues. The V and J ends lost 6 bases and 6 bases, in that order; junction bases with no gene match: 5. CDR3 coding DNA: TGCAGTGCCGGACAGGGGGGACGCAATGAGCAGTTCTTC. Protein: CSAGQGGRNEQFF.

The CDR3 region is CASSLLAGDEQFF. CDR3 sequence (DNA): TGTGCCAGCAGCTTACTGGCGGGAGATGAGCAGTTCTTC. This rearrangement joins TRBV7-8 to TRBJ2-1, with 7 bases lining up with TRBD2. The CDR3 sequence is 13 residues long. From germline, CDR1 is SGHVS and CDR2 FQNEAQ. After removal of 2 bases from V and 8 bases from J, the junction contained 3 bases not matched to a gene.

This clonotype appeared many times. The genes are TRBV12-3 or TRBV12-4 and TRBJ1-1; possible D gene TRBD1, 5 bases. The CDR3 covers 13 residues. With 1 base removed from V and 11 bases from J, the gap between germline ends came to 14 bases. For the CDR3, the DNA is TGTGCCAGCAGTTTAGATCAGGGAGCGGACGCTTTCTTT. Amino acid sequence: CASSLDQGADAFF.

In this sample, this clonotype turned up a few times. DNA of the CDR3: TGTGCCAGCAGCTTGGACAACCTCTTGTACAATGAGCAGTTCTTC. It codes for CASSLDNLLYNEQFF. The chain is built from TRBV5-4 and TRBJ2-1; D not certain. Germline CDR1 and CDR2: SGHNT and YYREEE (reference sequence). This CDR3 spans 15 amino acids. V gave up 0 bases and J gave up 4 bases, with 11 bases separating them.

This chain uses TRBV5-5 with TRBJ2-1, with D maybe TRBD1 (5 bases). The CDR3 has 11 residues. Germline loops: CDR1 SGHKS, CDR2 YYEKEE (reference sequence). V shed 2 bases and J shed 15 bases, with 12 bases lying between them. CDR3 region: CASSFGRVWFF. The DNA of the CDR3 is TGTGCCAGCAGCTTCGGCAGGGTTTGGTTCTTC.

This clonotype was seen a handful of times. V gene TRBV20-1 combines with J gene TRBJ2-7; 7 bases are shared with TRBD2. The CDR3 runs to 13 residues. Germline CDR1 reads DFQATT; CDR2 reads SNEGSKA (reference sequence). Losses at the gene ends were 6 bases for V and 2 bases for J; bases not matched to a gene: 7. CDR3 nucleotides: TGCAGTGCCCTAACTAGCGACCCCTACGAGCAGTACTTC. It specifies CSALTSDPYEQYF.

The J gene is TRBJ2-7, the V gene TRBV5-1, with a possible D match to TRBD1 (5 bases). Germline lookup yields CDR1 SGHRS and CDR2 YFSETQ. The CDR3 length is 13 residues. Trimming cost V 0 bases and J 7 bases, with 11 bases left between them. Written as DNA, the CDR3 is TGCGCCAGCAGCTTGGTATGGCGGACAGAGCAGTACTTC. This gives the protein CASSLVWRTEQYF.

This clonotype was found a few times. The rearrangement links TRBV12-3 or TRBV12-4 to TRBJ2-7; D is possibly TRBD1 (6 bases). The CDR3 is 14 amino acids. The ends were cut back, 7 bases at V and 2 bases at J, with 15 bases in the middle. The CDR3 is CASNPQGITYEQYF. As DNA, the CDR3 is TGTGCCAGCAACCCGCAGGGGATAACCTACGAGCAGTACTTC.

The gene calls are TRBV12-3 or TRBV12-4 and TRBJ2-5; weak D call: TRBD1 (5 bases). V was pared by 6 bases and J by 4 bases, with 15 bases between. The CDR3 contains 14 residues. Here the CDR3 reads CASSATPGIETQYF. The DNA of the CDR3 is TGTGCCAGCAGCGCCACCCCAGGGATAGAGACCCAGTACTTC.

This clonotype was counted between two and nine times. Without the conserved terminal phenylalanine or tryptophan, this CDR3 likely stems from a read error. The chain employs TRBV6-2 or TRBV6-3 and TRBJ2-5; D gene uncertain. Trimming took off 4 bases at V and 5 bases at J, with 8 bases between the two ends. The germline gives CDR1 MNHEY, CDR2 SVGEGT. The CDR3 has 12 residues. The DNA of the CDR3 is TGTGCCAGCAGTTCCTTAAGGGAGACCCAGTACCTC. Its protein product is CASSSLRETQYL.

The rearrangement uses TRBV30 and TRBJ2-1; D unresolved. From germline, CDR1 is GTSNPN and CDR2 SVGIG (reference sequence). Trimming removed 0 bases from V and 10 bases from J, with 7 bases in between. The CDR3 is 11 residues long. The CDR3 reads CAWSVPSEQFF. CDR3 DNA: TGTGCCTGGAGTGTACCCAGCGAGCAGTTCTTC.

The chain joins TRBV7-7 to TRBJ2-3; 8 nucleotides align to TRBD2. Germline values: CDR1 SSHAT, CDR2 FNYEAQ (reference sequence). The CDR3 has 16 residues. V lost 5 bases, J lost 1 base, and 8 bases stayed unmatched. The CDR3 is CASSRGATSGTDTQYF. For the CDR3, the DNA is TGTGCCAGCAGCCGAGGGGCGACTAGCGGCACAGATACGCAGTATTTT.

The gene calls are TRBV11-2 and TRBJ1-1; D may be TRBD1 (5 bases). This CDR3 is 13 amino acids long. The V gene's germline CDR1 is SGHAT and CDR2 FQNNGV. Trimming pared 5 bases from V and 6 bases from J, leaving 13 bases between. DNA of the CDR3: TGTGCCAGCAGCGTCATCCAGGGCGCTGAAGCTTTCTTT. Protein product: CASSVIQGAEAFF.

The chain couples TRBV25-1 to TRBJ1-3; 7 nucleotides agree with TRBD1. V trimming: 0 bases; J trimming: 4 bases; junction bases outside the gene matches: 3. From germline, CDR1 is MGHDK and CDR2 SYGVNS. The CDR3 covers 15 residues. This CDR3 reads CASSEYTGAGNTIYF. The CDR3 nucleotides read TGTGCCAGCAGTGAATATACAGGGGCAGGAAACACCATATATTTT.

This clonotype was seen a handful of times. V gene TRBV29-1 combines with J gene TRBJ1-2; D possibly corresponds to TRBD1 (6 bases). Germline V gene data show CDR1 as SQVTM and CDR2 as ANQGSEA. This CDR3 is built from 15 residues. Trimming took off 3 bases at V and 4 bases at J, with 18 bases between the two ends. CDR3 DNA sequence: TGCAGCGTTGATGGTTTGGACAGCCGTATCTATGGCTACACCTTC. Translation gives CSVDGLDSRIYGYTF.

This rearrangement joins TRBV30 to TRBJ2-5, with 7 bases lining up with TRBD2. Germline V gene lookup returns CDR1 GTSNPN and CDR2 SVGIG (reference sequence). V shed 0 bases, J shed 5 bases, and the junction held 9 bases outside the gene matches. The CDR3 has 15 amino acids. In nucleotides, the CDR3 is TGTGCCTGGAGTGTTAACAGCGGGATGGGTGAGACCCAGTACTTC. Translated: CAWSVNSGMGETQYF.

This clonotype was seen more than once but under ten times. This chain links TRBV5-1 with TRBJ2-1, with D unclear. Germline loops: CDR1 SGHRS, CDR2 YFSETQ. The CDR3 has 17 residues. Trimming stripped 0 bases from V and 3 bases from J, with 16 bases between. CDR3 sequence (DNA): TGCGCCAGCAGCTTGGAAGGCCCCCGAAACTTCTACAATGAGCAGTTCTTC. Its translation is CASSLEGPRNFYNEQFF.

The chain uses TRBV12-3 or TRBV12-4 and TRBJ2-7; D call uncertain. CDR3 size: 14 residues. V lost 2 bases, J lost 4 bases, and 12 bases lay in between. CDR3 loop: CASSLSAAFYEQYF. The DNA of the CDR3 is TGTGCCAGCAGTTTAAGCGCAGCCTTTTACGAGCAGTACTTC.

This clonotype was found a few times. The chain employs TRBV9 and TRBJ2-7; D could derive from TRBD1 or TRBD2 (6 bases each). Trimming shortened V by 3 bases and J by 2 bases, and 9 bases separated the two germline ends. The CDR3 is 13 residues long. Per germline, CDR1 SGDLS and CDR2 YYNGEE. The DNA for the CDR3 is TGTGCCAGCAGCGCGGGGGCAGCCTACGAGCAGTACTTC. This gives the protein CASSAGAAYEQYF.

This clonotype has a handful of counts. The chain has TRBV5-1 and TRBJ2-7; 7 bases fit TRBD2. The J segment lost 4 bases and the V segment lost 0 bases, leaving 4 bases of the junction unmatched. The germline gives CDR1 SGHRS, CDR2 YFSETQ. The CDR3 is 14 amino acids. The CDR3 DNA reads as TGCGCCAGCAGCTTGGAGCGGGGCCTTTACGAGCAGTACTTC. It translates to CASSLERGLYEQYF. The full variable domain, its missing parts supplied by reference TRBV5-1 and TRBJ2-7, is KAGVTQTPRYLIKTRGQQVTLSCSPISGHRSVSWYQQTPGQGLQFLFEYFSETQRNKGNFPGRFSGRQFSNSRSEMNVSTLELGDSALYLCASSLERGLYEQYFGPGTRLTVT.